This T cell receptor (beta chain) was found in a study of T cells of healthy individuals. This clonotype has more than one count but fewer than ten. From the 5' RACE reads, TCRdb called clonotypes with MiXCR, one entry per CDR3 protein. Of fewer than 70,000 distinct CDR3 sequences listed, 14% to 15% are singletons. The CDR3 is 13 amino acids. V was cut by 7 bases and J by 2 bases, with 11 bases left in between. Germline values: CDR1 LNHDA, CDR2 SQIVND (reference sequence). V gene TRBV19 combines with J gene TRBJ2-5; either TRBD1 or TRBD2 may supply D (5 bases each). The clonotype originates from a human donor in good health. This CDR3 reads CASNSGRQETQYF. The CDR3, as DNA: TGTGCCAGTAACTCGGGACGGCAAGAGACCCAGTACTTC.